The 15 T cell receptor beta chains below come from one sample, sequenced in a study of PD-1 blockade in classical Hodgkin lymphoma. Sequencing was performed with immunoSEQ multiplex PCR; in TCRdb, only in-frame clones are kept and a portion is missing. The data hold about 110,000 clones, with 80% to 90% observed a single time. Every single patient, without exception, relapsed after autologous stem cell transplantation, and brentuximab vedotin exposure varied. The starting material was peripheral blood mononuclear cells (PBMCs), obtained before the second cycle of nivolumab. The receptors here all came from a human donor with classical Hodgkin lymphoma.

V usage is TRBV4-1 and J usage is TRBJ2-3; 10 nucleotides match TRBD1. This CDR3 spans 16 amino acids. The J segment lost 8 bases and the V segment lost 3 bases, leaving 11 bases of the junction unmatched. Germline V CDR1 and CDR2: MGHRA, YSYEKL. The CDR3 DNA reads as TGCGCCAGCAGCCACCCGGACAGGGGGTTTTTAAGTACGCAGTATTTT. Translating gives CASSHPDRGFLSTQYF.

Written as DNA, the CDR3 is TGCGCCAGCAGGGAGGGACTAGCGGGATCCACAGATACGCAGTATTTT. Its protein product is CASREGLAGSTDTQYF. This chain connects TRBV5-1 to TRBJ2-3, with TRBD2 identical over 13 bases. Trimming removed 5 bases from V and 2 bases from J; junction bases left unmatched: 5. Germline V gene lookup returns CDR1 SGHRS and CDR2 YFSETQ. This CDR3 has 16 amino acids.

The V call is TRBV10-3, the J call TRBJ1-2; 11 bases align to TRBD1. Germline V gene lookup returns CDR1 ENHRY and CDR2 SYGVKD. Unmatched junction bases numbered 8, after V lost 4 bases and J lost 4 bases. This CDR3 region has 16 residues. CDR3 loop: CAISAGQGAESYGYTF. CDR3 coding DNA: TGTGCCATCAGTGCCGGACAGGGGGCGGAGAGCTATGGCTACACCTTC.

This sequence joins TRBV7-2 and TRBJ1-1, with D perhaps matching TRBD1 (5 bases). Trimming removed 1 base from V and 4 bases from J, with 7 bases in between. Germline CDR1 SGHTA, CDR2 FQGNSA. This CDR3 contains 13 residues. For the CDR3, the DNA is TGTGCCAGCAGCTTAGTAAGGGGCACTGAAGCTTTCTTT. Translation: CASSLVRGTEAFF.

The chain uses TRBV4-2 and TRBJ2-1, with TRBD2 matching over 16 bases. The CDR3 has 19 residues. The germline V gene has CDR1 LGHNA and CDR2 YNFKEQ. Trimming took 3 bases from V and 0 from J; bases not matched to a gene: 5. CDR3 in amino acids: CASSQGLAGGVSSYNEQFF. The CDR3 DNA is TGTGCCAGCAGCCAGGGACTAGCGGGAGGGGTAAGCTCCTACAATGAGCAGTTCTTC.

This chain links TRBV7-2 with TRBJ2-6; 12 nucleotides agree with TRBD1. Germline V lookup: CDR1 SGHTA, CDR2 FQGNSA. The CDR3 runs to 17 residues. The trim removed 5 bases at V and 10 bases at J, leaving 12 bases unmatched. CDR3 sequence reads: CASSLTPGTGGENVLTF. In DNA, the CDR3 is TGTGCCAGCAGCCTCACTCCCGGGACAGGGGGCGAGAACGTCCTGACTTTC. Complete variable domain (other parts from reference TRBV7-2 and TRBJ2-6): GAGVSQSPSNKVTEKGKDVELRCDPISGHTALYWYRQSLGQGLEFLIYFQGNSAPDKSGLPSDRFSAERTGGSVSTLTIQRTQQEDSAVYLCASSLTPGTGGENVLTFGAGSRLTVL.

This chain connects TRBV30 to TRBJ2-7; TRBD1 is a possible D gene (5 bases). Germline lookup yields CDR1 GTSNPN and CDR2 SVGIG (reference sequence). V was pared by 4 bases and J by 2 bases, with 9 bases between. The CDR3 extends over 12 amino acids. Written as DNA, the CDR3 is TGTGCCTGGAACAAGGACACCTACGAGCAGTACTTC. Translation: CAWNKDTYEQYF.

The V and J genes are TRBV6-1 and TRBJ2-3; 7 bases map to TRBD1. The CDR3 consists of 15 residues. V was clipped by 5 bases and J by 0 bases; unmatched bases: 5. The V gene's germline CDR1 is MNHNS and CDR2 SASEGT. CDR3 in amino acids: CASSPGTVSTDTQYF. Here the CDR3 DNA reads TGTGCCAGCAGTCCCGGGACAGTTAGCACAGATACGCAGTATTTT.

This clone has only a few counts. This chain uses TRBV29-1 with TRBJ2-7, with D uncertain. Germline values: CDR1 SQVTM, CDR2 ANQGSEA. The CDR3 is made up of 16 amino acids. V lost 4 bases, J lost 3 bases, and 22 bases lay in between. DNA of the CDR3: TGCAGCGTTGGTTCGGGCAGCAATACAATTATCTACGAGCAGTACTTC. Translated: CSVGSGSNTIIYEQYF.

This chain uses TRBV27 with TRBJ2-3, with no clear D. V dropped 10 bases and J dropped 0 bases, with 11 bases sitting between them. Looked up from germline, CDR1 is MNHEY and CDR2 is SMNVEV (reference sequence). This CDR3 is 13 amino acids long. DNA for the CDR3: TGTGCCACCATGCCCTTAAGCACAGATACGCAGTATTTT. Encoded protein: CATMPLSTDTQYF.

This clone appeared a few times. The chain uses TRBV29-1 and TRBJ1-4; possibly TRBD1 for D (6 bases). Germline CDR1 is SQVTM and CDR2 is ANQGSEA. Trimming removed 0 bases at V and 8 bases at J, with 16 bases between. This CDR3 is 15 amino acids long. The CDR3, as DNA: TGCAGCGTTGAAGACCCCCGGGGGGCGCGAGAAAAACTGTTTTTT. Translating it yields CSVEDPRGAREKLFF. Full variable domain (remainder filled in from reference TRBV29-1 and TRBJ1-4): SAVISQKPSRDICQRGTSLTIQCQVDSQVTMMFWYRQQPGQSLTLIATANQGSEATYESGFVIDKFPISRPNLTFSTLTVSNMSPEDSSIYLCSVEDPRGAREKLFFGSGTQLSVL.

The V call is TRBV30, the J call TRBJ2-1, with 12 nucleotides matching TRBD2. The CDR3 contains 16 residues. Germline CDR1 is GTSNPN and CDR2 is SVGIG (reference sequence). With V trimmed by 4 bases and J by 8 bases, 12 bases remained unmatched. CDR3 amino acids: CAWTPPGLAGGHEQFF. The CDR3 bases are TGTGCCTGGACCCCACCCGGGCTAGCGGGAGGGCATGAGCAGTTCTTC.

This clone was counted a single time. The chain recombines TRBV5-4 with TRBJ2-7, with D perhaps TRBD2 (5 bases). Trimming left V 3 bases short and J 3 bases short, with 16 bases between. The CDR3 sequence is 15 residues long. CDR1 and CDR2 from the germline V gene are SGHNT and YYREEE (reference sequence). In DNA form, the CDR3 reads TGTGCCAGCAGCTCCGCCGGGGAGACTTACTACGAGCAGTACTTC. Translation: CASSSAGETYYEQYF.

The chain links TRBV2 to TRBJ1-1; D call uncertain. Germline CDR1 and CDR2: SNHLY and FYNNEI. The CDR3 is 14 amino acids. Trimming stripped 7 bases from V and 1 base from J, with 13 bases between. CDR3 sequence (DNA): TGTGCCAGCACACATCTTCAGGAGAACACTGAAGCTTTCTTT. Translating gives CASTHLQENTEAFF.

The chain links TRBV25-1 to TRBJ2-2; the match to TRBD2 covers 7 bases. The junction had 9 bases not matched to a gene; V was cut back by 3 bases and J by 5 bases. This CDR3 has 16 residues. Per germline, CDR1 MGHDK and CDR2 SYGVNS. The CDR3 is CASSDPGGSDTGELFF. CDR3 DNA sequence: TGTGCCAGCAGTGATCCTGGCGGGAGTGATACCGGGGAGCTGTTTTTT.